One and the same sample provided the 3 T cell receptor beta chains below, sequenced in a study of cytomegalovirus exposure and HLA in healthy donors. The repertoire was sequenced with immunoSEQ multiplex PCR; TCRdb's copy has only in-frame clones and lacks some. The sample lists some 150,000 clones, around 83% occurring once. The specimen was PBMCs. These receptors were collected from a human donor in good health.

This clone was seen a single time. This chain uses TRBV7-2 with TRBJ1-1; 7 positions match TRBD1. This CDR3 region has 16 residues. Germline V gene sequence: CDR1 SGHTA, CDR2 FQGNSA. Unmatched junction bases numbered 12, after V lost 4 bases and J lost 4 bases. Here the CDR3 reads CASSSDRVGWSTEAFF. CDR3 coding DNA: TGTGCCAGCAGCTCAGACAGGGTGGGGTGGTCCACTGAAGCTTTCTTT.

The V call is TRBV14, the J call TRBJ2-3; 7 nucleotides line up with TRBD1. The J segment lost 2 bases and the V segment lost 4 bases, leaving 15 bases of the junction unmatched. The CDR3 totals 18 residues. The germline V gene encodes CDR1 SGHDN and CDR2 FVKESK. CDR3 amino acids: CASSPETGMVEHTDTQYF. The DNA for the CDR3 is TGTGCCAGCAGCCCTGAGACAGGGATGGTAGAACACACAGATACGCAGTATTTT.

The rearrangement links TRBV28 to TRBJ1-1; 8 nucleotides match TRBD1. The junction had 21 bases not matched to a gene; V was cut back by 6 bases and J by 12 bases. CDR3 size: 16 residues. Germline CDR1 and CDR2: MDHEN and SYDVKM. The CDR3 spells CASRAPLGTDREGSFF. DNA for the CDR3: TGTGCCAGCAGGGCCCCCTTGGGTACGGACAGGGAGGGGTCTTTCTTT.